Described below is a single T cell receptor (beta chain) sequence and its context. The source of the sample is a study of blood T cell repertoires in COVID-19. Overall study context: From the United States, Italy and Spain came samples of acute and convalescent COVID-19. In each case, the material was cDNA or gDNA derived from T cells, B-cell-depleted T cells, or PBMCs.

Per the original methods: Estimation of nucleated cell counts relied on the amplification of reference gene primers. This table comes from immunoSEQ multiplex PCR, and its TCRdb copy is limited to in-frame clones, with some not included. D and trimming were read from the DNA, whereas the V and J calls and clone size are those reported in that table. The repertoire includes 230,000 or so clones, around 80% of them detected once, and around 2% sits in the top ten. V lost 8 bases and J 7 bases, leaving 15 bases between the germline ends. Germline CDR1 reads MNHEY; CDR2 reads SMNVEV (reference sequence). This CDR3 region has 13 residues.

This receptor was identified in a man aged 40-49 years who had recovered from COVID-19. Sequenced: peripheral blood. The chain joins TRBV27 to TRBJ2-1; D is perhaps TRBD1 (6 bases). CDR3 nucleotides: TGTGCCAGCGAGAACAGGGTGGTGAATGAGCAGTTCTTC. Protein product: CASENRVVNEQFF.